What follows are 17 T cell receptor beta chains derived from one specimen sequenced in a study of blood T cells in healthy people across ages. The use of a sample-barcoded 5' primer and a J-beta primer mix characterized a second PCR of about 7 to 12 cycles. TCRdb redid the calling of the 5' RACE reads with MiXCR, one entry per CDR3 protein. The table lists about 620,000 distinct CDR3 sequences, around 20% of them singletons. Material for sequencing was blood. The receptors here all came from a man in his 70s in good health.

This clonotype has just a few counts. The J gene is TRBJ2-5, the V gene TRBV12-3 or TRBV12-4; D is possibly TRBD1 (6 bases). The V and J ends lost 6 bases and 7 bases respectively, with 21 bases between them. This CDR3 region has 15 residues. In DNA, the CDR3 is TGTGCCAGCAGCCCCGGTGCGACTCAACAGGGGACCCAGTACTTC. Protein sequence: CASSPGATQQGTQYF.

Only a few counts were recorded for this clonotype. This chain connects TRBV7-2 to TRBJ1-1, with 7 bases matching TRBD1. CDR3 length: 15 residues. V trimming: 5 bases; J trimming: 4 bases; junction bases outside the gene matches: 10. The germline V gene has CDR1 SGHTA and CDR2 FQGNSA. CDR3 protein: CASSPGQPGGTEAFF. For the CDR3, the DNA is TGTGCCAGCAGCCCGGGACAGCCTGGGGGCACTGAAGCTTTCTTT.

This chain connects TRBV3-1 to TRBJ2-5, with D possibly being TRBD2 (5 bases). The J call may not be correct, given that the DNA end is closer to TRBJ2-1. The CDR3 length is 13 residues. CDR1 and CDR2 from the germline V gene are LGHDT and YNNKEL (reference sequence). CDR3 loop: CASSQTAENEQFF. CDR3 DNA sequence: TGTGCCAGCAGCCAAACAGCGGAGAATGAGCAGTTCTTC.

This clonotype was counted between two and nine times. CDR3 sequence: CASSRTGVEQFF. CDR3 sequence (DNA): TGTGCCAGCAGCAGGACAGGGGTGGAGCAGTTCTTC. The chain uses TRBV12-3 or TRBV12-4 and TRBJ2-5, with TRBD1 matching 9 bases. The DNA end is more similar to TRBJ2-1, so the J call may be wrong. This CDR3 comprises 12 residues.

The chain joins TRBV9 to TRBJ2-6; D is uncertain. The germline V and J ends were trimmed by 3 bases and 0 bases, with 7 bases remaining between them. Germline CDR1 and CDR2: SGDLS and YYNGEE. The CDR3 spans 15 residues. CDR3 in amino acids: CASSAKSSGANVLTF. CDR3 nucleotides: TGTGCCAGCAGCGCCAAGAGCTCTGGGGCCAACGTCCTGACTTTC.

This clonotype was counted between two and nine times. This chain links TRBV6-2 or TRBV6-3 with TRBJ2-7; D may correspond to TRBD1 or TRBD2 (5 bases each). The V gene lost 4 bases and the J gene lost 7 bases, with 17 bases spanning the gap. CDR3 length: 14 residues. The V gene's germline CDR1 is MNHEY and CDR2 SVGEGT. As DNA, the CDR3 is TGTGCCAGCAGTTCCGGGACCCCCGGAAGAGAGCAGTACTTC. It codes for CASSSGTPGREQYF.

This clonotype was detected many times. This chain links TRBV20-1 with TRBJ2-5; D may be TRBD1 (6 bases). Germline V gene sequence: CDR1 DFQATT, CDR2 SNEGSKA (reference sequence). V was pared by 5 bases and J by 5 bases, with 15 bases between. The CDR3 is made up of 13 amino acids. The CDR3: CSAFTGPGETQYF. DNA for the CDR3: TGCAGTGCTTTTACAGGGCCCGGCGAGACCCAGTACTTC.

This clonotype was picked up a small number of times. The rearrangement links TRBV10-3 to TRBJ2-5; possible D gene TRBD2, 5 bases. The J call may be wrong; the DNA end is better matched by TRBJ2-1. CDR1 ENHRY and CDR2 SYGVKD come from the germline V gene. CDR3 length: 14 residues. The CDR3 DNA is TGTGCCATCAGTGAGTTGAGCCAGGCGGGTCAGCAGTTCTTC. Protein: CAISELSQAGQQFF.

This clonotype was seen many times. The J gene is TRBJ2-7, the V gene TRBV6-5; tentative D call: TRBD1 (6 bases). The CDR3 is 13 residues long. The V gene lost 0 bases and the J gene lost 5 bases, with 8 bases spanning the gap. Germline CDR1 MNHEY, CDR2 SVGAGI. CDR3 sequence: CASSYSNRDEQYF. The CDR3 nucleotides read TGTGCCAGCAGTTACTCGAACAGGGACGAGCAGTACTTC.

This clonotype was seen ten or more times. V and J are TRBV25-1 and TRBJ2-1; 8 nucleotides agree with TRBD2. Unmatched junction bases numbered 7, after V lost 4 bases and J lost 5 bases. The CDR3 is 15 amino acids. Germline loops: CDR1 MGHDK, CDR2 SYGVNS. CDR3 DNA sequence: TGTGCCAGCAGTGGATCTAGCGGGCGAAACAATGAGCAGTTCTTC. Protein product: CASSGSSGRNNEQFF.

This clonotype was recorded many times. The chain recombines TRBV2 with TRBJ2-7; 13 bases agree with TRBD2. The germline gives CDR1 SNHLY, CDR2 FYNNEI. This CDR3 region has 15 residues. The junction had 5 bases not matched to a gene; V was cut back by 7 bases and J by 2 bases. The CDR3 loop reads CASITSGRATYEQYF. CDR3 in DNA: TGTGCCAGCATTACTAGCGGGAGGGCCACCTACGAGCAGTACTTC.

The chain has TRBV11-2 and TRBJ2-5; 11 bases line up with TRBD1. The DNA end is more similar to TRBJ2-1, so the J call may be wrong. Per the germline V gene, CDR1 is SGHAT and CDR2 is FQNNGV. CDR3 size: 16 residues. The CDR3 sequence: CASSSSLDRGQIEQFF. In DNA, the CDR3 is TGTGCCAGCAGCTCGAGCTTGGACAGGGGGCAAATTGAGCAGTTCTTC.

The gene calls are TRBV9 and TRBJ2-1; a weak D match, TRBD1 (6 bases). The last part of the DNA fits TRBJ2-7 better; the J call may be wrong. The CDR3 has 15 residues. Germline CDR1 and CDR2: SGDLS and YYNGEE. The CDR3 spells CASSVREQGRSEQYF. Written as DNA, the CDR3 is TGTGCCAGCAGCGTAAGGGAACAGGGTAGATCCGAGCAGTACTTC.

The chain is built from TRBV4-1 and TRBJ2-4; a weak D match, TRBD2 (6 bases). Germline values: CDR1 MGHRA, CDR2 YSYEKL. This CDR3 is built from 13 residues. Trimming took 1 base from V and 6 from J, leaving 7 bases between them. CDR3 sequence reads: CASSQVGGNIQYF. CDR3 nucleotides: TGCGCCAGCAGCCAAGTCGGGGGAAACATTCAGTACTTC.

In this sample, this clonotype turned up a few times. The V and J genes are TRBV3-1 and TRBJ2-1; TRBD2 matches 11 bases. Germline lookup yields CDR1 LGHDT and CDR2 YNNKEL (reference sequence). The J segment lost 3 bases and the V segment lost 3 bases, leaving 7 bases of the junction unmatched. The CDR3 sequence is 17 residues long. The CDR3 coding sequence is TGTGCCAGCAGCCATGACCTACTAGCGGGAGACTACAATGAGCAGTTCTTC. Residues: CASSHDLLAGDYNEQFF.

The chain recombines TRBV12-3 or TRBV12-4 with TRBJ1-1; D remains ambiguous. V lost 1 base, J lost 0 bases, and 6 bases lay in between. The CDR3 is 14 amino acids. CDR3 DNA sequence: TGTGCCAGCAGTTTAGTGCTTCTGAACACTGAAGCTTTCTTT. Its translation: CASSLVLLNTEAFF.

V is TRBV20-1 and J is TRBJ2-1; TRBD1 might be the D (6 bases). The J call may be in error: the DNA end matches TRBJ2-5 better. This CDR3 contains 12 residues. Germline assignment: CDR1 DFQATT and CDR2 SNEGSKA (reference sequence). The DNA for the CDR3 is TGCAGTGCTAGAGACACAGGGAAGACCCAGTACTTC. It encodes CSARDTGKTQYF.